This is a list of T cell receptor beta chains from one sample in a study of cytomegalovirus exposure and HLA in healthy donors. Sequenced by immunoSEQ multiplex PCR; TCRdb stores in-frame clones only, minus some. The repertoire holds some 110,000 clones, with 81% as singletons. The sample consisted of PBMCs. These receptors were obtained from a young woman in good health and CMV-seronegative. Both conserved end residues are part of each CDR3. D genes are given only for firm matches. Only part of the rows carry a size: once, few, many, or a class if the clone is expanded.

d_call: TRBD1
v_call: TRBV10-3
clone_size: few
j_call: TRBJ1-5
cdr3_aa: CAISGDRERQPQHF
cdr3_nt: TGTGCCATCAGTGGGGACAGGGAACGGCAGCCCCAGCATTTT

d_call: .
v_call: TRBV10-1
clone_size: once
j_call: TRBJ2-3
cdr3_aa: CASRMGLTDTQYF
cdr3_nt: TGCGCCAGCAGGATGGGCCTCACAGATACGCAGTATTTT

d_call: TRBD2
v_call: TRBV7-9
clone_size: once
j_call: TRBJ2-2
cdr3_aa: CASSIGGASGKSGELFF
cdr3_nt: TGTGCCAGCAGCATAGGTGGGGCTAGCGGGAAGTCCGGGGAGCTGTTTTTT

d_call: TRBD1
v_call: TRBV2
clone_size: .
j_call: TRBJ1-1
cdr3_aa: CASSLTPTGTNTEAFF
cdr3_nt: TGTGCCAGCAGCCTCACCCCGACAGGGACGAACACTGAAGCTTTCTTT

d_call: TRBD1
v_call: TRBV7-2
clone_size: .
j_call: TRBJ1-2
cdr3_aa: CASSLAGQGTGYTF
cdr3_nt: TGTGCCAGCAGCTTGGCGGGACAGGGGACTGGCTACACCTTC

d_call: TRBD2
v_call: TRBV11-3
clone_size: .
j_call: TRBJ2-5
cdr3_aa: CASSLGLAGEFAQETQYF
cdr3_nt: TGTGCCAGCAGCTTAGGACTAGCGGGAGAATTTGCTCAAGAGACCCAGTACTTC

d_call: TRBD1
v_call: TRBV10-2
clone_size: .
j_call: TRBJ1-1
cdr3_aa: CASAGQGNTEAFF
cdr3_nt: TGCGCCAGCGCTGGACAGGGGAACACTGAAGCTTTCTTT

d_call: .
v_call: TRBV29-1
clone_size: .
j_call: TRBJ1-2
cdr3_aa: CSGGINRVGYGYTF
cdr3_nt: TGCAGCGGGGGCATTAACAGGGTCGGCTATGGCTACACCTTC

d_call: .
v_call: TRBV13
clone_size: few
j_call: TRBJ1-2
cdr3_aa: CASRSIDLSYTF
cdr3_nt: TGTGCCAGCCGATCCATAGATCTTAGCTACACCTTC

d_call: .
v_call: TRBV18
clone_size: .
j_call: TRBJ2-1
cdr3_aa: CASSPLNGYNEQFF
cdr3_nt: TGTGCCAGCTCACCACTCAACGGCTACAATGAGCAGTTCTTC

d_call: TRBD1
v_call: TRBV2
clone_size: .
j_call: TRBJ2-4
cdr3_aa: CASRVGQGARKNIQYF
cdr3_nt: TGTGCCAGCAGGGTCGGACAGGGGGCTCGCAAAAACATTCAGTACTTC

d_call: TRBD2
v_call: TRBV6-5
clone_size: .
j_call: TRBJ2-5
cdr3_aa: CASTRSGLAEETQYF
cdr3_nt: TGTGCCAGCACGAGATCGGGACTAGCGGAAGAGACCCAGTACTTC

d_call: TRBD2
v_call: TRBV27
clone_size: .
j_call: TRBJ2-7
cdr3_aa: CASRTLAGVPNEQYF
cdr3_nt: TGTGCCAGCAGAACCCTAGCGGGAGTTCCTAACGAGCAGTACTTC

d_call: TRBD2
v_call: TRBV29-1
clone_size: once
j_call: TRBJ2-1
cdr3_aa: CSVERGASGGLNEQFF
cdr3_nt: TGCAGCGTTGAAAGGGGGGCTAGCGGGGGGCTTAATGAGCAGTTCTTC

d_call: TRBD1
v_call: TRBV27
clone_size: .
j_call: TRBJ1-2
cdr3_aa: CASSPQGVGYTF
cdr3_nt: TGTGCCAGCAGCCCCCAGGGGGTGGGCTACACCTTC

d_call: TRBD1
v_call: TRBV19
clone_size: .
j_call: TRBJ1-2
cdr3_aa: CASSMFSNRGHGYTF
cdr3_nt: TGTGCCAGTAGTATGTTCAGTAACAGGGGGCATGGCTACACCTTC

d_call: TRBD1
v_call: TRBV6-4
clone_size: .
j_call: TRBJ2-3
cdr3_aa: CASSLTGSTDTQYF
cdr3_nt: TGTGCCAGCAGTTTGACAGGGAGCACAGATACGCAGTATTTT

d_call: .
v_call: TRBV6-6
clone_size: .
j_call: TRBJ1-2
cdr3_aa: CASSYDSPGGYTF
cdr3_nt: TGTGCCAGCAGTTACGACAGCCCGGGCGGCTACACCTTC

d_call: .
v_call: TRBV28
clone_size: .
j_call: TRBJ2-7
cdr3_aa: CASIAPGVLSEQYF
cdr3_nt: TGTGCCAGCATCGCTCCGGGGGTTCTCAGCGAGCAGTACTTC

d_call: .
v_call: TRBV30
clone_size: .
j_call: TRBJ2-5
cdr3_aa: CAWSVMGPGGTQYF
cdr3_nt: TGTGCCTGGAGTGTAATGGGGCCAGGCGGGACCCAGTACTTC

d_call: .
v_call: TRBV7-9
clone_size: .
j_call: TRBJ2-3
cdr3_aa: CASSFPGLADTQYF
cdr3_nt: TGTGCCAGCAGCTTTCCGGGATTGGCAGATACGCAGTATTTT

d_call: TRBD1
v_call: TRBV19
clone_size: .
j_call: TRBJ1-5
cdr3_aa: CASSPPGQAVGPQHF
cdr3_nt: TGTGCCAGTAGTCCTCCGGGACAGGCCGTAGGGCCCCAGCATTTT

d_call: TRBD1
v_call: TRBV19
clone_size: .
j_call: TRBJ1-1
cdr3_aa: CASSIPQGAGTEAFF
cdr3_nt: TGTGCCAGTAGTATACCTCAGGGGGCCGGCACTGAAGCTTTCTTT

d_call: .
v_call: TRBV30
clone_size: .
j_call: TRBJ1-1
cdr3_aa: CAWSDTSNTEAFF
cdr3_nt: TGTGCCTGGAGTGATACATCGAACACTGAAGCTTTCTTT

d_call: TRBD1
v_call: TRBV7-2
clone_size: .
j_call: TRBJ2-7
cdr3_aa: CASSSRPGQGNEQYF
cdr3_nt: TGTGCCAGCAGCTCCCGCCCGGGACAGGGCAACGAGCAGTACTTC